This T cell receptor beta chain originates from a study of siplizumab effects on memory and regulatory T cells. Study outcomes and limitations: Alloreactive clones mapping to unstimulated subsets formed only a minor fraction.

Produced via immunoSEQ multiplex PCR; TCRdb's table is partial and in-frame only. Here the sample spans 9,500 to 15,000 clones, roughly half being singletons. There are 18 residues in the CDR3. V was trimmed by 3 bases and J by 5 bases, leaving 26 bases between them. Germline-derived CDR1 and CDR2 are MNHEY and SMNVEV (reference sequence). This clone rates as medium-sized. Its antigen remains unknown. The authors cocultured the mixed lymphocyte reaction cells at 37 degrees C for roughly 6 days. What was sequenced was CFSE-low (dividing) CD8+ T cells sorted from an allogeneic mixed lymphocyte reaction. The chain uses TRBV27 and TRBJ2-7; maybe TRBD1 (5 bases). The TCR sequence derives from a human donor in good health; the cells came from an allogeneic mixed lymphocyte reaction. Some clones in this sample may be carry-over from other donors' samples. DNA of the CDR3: TGTGCCAGCAGTTTGTGGCAGGGCATGTATGGAACGCCCAACGAGCAGTACTTC. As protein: CASSLWQGMYGTPNEQYF.